Presented here are 21 T cell receptor beta chains from one specimen sequenced in a study of T-cell memory formation after mild COVID-19. TCRdb reanalysed the 5' RACE reads using MiXCR and keeps one entry per CDR3 protein. The sample carries about half a million distinct CDR3 sequences, about 20% recorded once. Material: PBMCs or a T cell subset sorted from them (not recorded which). Source of these receptors: an adult woman who had mild COVID-19 (a few samples of this study predate the infection). Cell type and time point are not known.

The chain carries TRBV12-3 or TRBV12-4 and TRBJ1-1; perhaps TRBD1 as D (5 bases). V was cut by 8 bases and J by 5 bases, with 9 bases left in between. The CDR3 spans 11 residues. CDR3 sequence (DNA): TGTGCCAGCGGCCAGGGAACTGAAGCTTTCTTT. It translates to CASGQGTEAFF.

The chain uses TRBV24-1 and TRBJ2-6, with D unclear. V was cut by 4 bases and J by 0 bases, with 9 bases left in between. CDR1 KGHDR and CDR2 SFDVKD come from the germline V gene. CDR3 length equals 16 residues. In DNA, the CDR3 is TGTGCCACCAGTGACCCCACCCACTCTGGGGCCAACGTCCTGACTTTC. It yields the protein CATSDPTHSGANVLTF.

This clonotype was recorded at least ten times. The J gene is TRBJ2-7, the V gene TRBV20-1; unclear D gene. The CDR3 loop spans 11 amino acids. The germline V gene encodes CDR1 DFQATT and CDR2 SNEGSKA (reference sequence). V gave up 6 bases and J gave up 3 bases, with 9 bases separating them. The CDR3 region has the DNA TGCAGTGCGTTACCGGGCTACGAGCAGTACTTC. Its protein product is CSALPGYEQYF.

The chain has TRBV10-3 and TRBJ1-5, with TRBD1 matching over 7 bases. The trim removed 11 bases at V and 5 bases at J, leaving 6 bases unmatched. CDR3 length equals 12 residues. The germline V gene encodes CDR1 ENHRY and CDR2 SYGVKD. The CDR3 spells CAARTGDQPQHF. Written as DNA, the CDR3 is TGTGCCGCTCGGACAGGCGATCAGCCCCAGCATTTT.

This chain links TRBV19 with TRBJ1-1, with D possibly being TRBD1 (6 bases). Germline loops: CDR1 LNHDA, CDR2 SQIVND (reference sequence). The CDR3 is made up of 14 amino acids. V dropped 4 bases and J dropped 4 bases, with 13 bases sitting between them. The CDR3 here is CASSKRTEGTEAFF. In DNA, the CDR3 is TGTGCCAGTAGTAAGAGGACAGAGGGCACTGAAGCTTTCTTT.

The CDR3 sequence: CATSDLRLAGGDEQFF. CDR3 nucleotides: TGTGCCACCAGTGATTTGAGACTAGCGGGGGGCGATGAGCAGTTCTTC. The chain combines TRBV24-1 with TRBJ2-1; 13 bases match TRBD2. The CDR3 is 16 residues long. CDR1 KGHDR and CDR2 SFDVKD come from the germline V gene. Trimming at V came to 0 bases and at J to 8 bases, leaving 3 bases not matched to a gene.

This clonotype turned up a few times. This chain's CDR3 is CASSLDSWGVTDTQYF. The CDR3 DNA reads TGTGCCAGCAGCTTAGACTCGTGGGGGGTCACAGATACGCAGTATTTT. The chain couples TRBV11-2 to TRBJ2-3, with D perhaps matching TRBD2 (6 bases). The CDR3 contains 16 residues. The V and J ends lost 0 bases and 2 bases respectively, with 12 bases between them. From germline, CDR1 is SGHAT and CDR2 FQNNGV.

Many counts were recorded for this clonotype. V usage is TRBV6-6 and J usage is TRBJ1-2; D is possibly TRBD1 (6 bases). Trimming left V 5 bases short and J 4 bases short, with 14 bases between. CDR1 is MNHNY, CDR2 SVGAGI, per germline (reference sequence). The CDR3 spans 14 residues. The CDR3 region is CASSTQGGGYGYTF. CDR3 nucleotides: TGTGCCAGCAGTACTCAGGGAGGGGGCTATGGCTACACCTTC.

This clonotype was detected only a few times. The chain carries TRBV7-2 and TRBJ2-4, with D uncertain. This CDR3 comprises 12 residues. CDR1 is SGHTA and CDR2 is FQGNSA in the germline V gene. Between the trimmed V and J ends, which lost 5 bases and 6 bases, there was a span of 8 bases. CDR3 in amino acids: CASSRKGNIQYF. In DNA form, the CDR3 reads TGTGCCAGCAGCCGAAAAGGAAACATTCAGTACTTC.

In this sample, this clonotype turned up a few times. The V and J genes are TRBV7-3 and TRBJ2-6, with 12 nucleotides matching TRBD2. The ends lost 5 bases at V and 4 bases at J; junction bases unmatched: 9. Per the germline V gene, CDR1 is SGHTA and CDR2 is FQGTGA. The CDR3 extends over 18 amino acids. CDR3: CASSKRLAGAAGANVLTF. CDR3 coding DNA: TGTGCCAGCAGCAAGAGACTAGCGGGAGCGGCAGGGGCCAACGTCCTGACTTTC.

The table lists this clonotype with a few counts. The J gene is TRBJ2-2, the V gene TRBV28; TRBD2 agrees at 7 bases. This CDR3 is built from 15 residues. The ends lost 6 bases at V and 6 bases at J; junction bases unmatched: 10. Per germline, CDR1 MDHEN and CDR2 SYDVKM. The CDR3 spells CASRPRTSPSGELFF. The DNA for the CDR3 is TGTGCCAGCAGGCCACGGACTAGTCCGTCCGGGGAGCTGTTTTTT.

This clonotype was detected a few times. The J gene is TRBJ1-5, the V gene TRBV12-3 or TRBV12-4, with 9 bases that match TRBD1. Unmatched junction bases numbered 13, after V lost 6 bases and J lost 4 bases. The CDR3 sequence is 17 residues long. CDR3 nucleotides: TGTGCCAGCAGCTGGGTCGGGAACGGACAGGGGAATCAGCCCCAGCATTTT. Translation: CASSWVGNGQGNQPQHF.

J is TRBJ2-5 and V is TRBV5-1, with 13 bases lining up with TRBD2. Germline V gene sequence: CDR1 SGHRS, CDR2 YFSETQ. The V segment lost 0 bases and the J segment 3 bases; nucleotides outside the gene matches: 2. The CDR3 is 16 amino acids. Here the CDR3 DNA reads TGCGCCAGCAGCTTGGCCGGGACTAGCGGGAAAGAGACCCAGTACTTC. Translated: CASSLAGTSGKETQYF.

This clonotype occurred a few times. This CDR3 reads CASRGTGISRNQPQHF. The CDR3 DNA reads TGTGCCAGCAGAGGGACAGGGATAAGTAGAAATCAGCCCCAGCATTTT. The chain joins TRBV6-5 to TRBJ1-5, with 9 bases aligning to TRBD1. There are 16 residues in the CDR3. After removal of 6 bases from V and 4 bases from J, the junction contained 10 bases not matched to a gene. Germline assignment: CDR1 MNHEY and CDR2 SVGAGI.

To note about this clonotype: Just one base apart from a much larger clone, this may be a read error. The V and J genes are TRBV27 and TRBJ2-7; either TRBD1 or TRBD2 may supply D (6 bases each). The length of the CDR3 is 14 residues. CDR1 and CDR2 (germline): MNHEY, SMNVEV (reference sequence). This chain's CDR3 is CASKERGAVYEHYF. CDR3 sequence (DNA): TGTGCCAGCAAGGAAAGGGGGGCGGTCTACGAGCATTACTTC.

The rearrangement uses TRBV4-2 and TRBJ2-1; perhaps TRBD1 as D (6 bases). Between the trimmed V and J ends, which lost 0 bases and 9 bases, there was a span of 12 bases. Germline V gene lookup returns CDR1 LGHNA and CDR2 YNFKEQ. The CDR3 runs 14 residues. CDR3 protein: CASSQELRDIEQFF. The CDR3 DNA sequence: TGTGCCAGCAGCCAAGAGCTCCGGGACATTGAGCAGTTCTTC.

This clonotype was found a few times. The chain couples TRBV5-1 to TRBJ2-5; maybe TRBD2 (6 bases). Per germline, CDR1 SGHRS and CDR2 YFSETQ. The CDR3 sequence is 16 residues long. V shed 4 bases and J shed 7 bases, with 23 bases lying between them. In DNA form, the CDR3 reads TGCGCCAGCAGCCCGAGTCGGGACTCAGCGTGGATGACCCAGTACTTC. Its protein product is CASSPSRDSAWMTQYF.

The chain carries TRBV19 and TRBJ2-3; D possibly corresponds to TRBD2 (5 bases). This CDR3 has 14 residues. Germline CDR1 is LNHDA and CDR2 is SQIVND (reference sequence). The germline V and J ends were trimmed by 3 bases and 6 bases, with 13 bases remaining between them. The CDR3 region has the DNA TGTGCCAGTAGTATCGGAGGAGCGTTGGATACGCAGTATTTT. Translated: CASSIGGALDTQYF.

This clonotype was counted between two and nine times. J is TRBJ1-1 and V is TRBV5-5; TRBD1 aligns across 9 bases. The J segment lost 4 bases and the V segment lost 3 bases, leaving 7 bases of the junction unmatched. The CDR3 runs to 15 residues. Germline CDR1 SGHKS, CDR2 YYEKEE (reference sequence). CDR3 loop: CASSWAGTGSTEAFF. The CDR3 DNA reads TGTGCCAGCAGCTGGGCGGGGACAGGGAGCACTGAAGCTTTCTTT.

The table lists this clonotype with a count of one. The chain carries TRBV7-9 and TRBJ1-1; 10 bases match TRBD1. V shed 5 bases and J 6 bases; nucleotides not matched to a gene: 9. Germline V CDR1 and CDR2: SEHNR, FQNEAQ (reference sequence). The CDR3 is made up of 15 amino acids. The chain's CDR3 is CASSGGGQGSAEAFF. DNA of the CDR3: TGTGCCAGCAGCGGGGGGGGACAGGGGTCCGCTGAAGCTTTCTTT.

DNA of the CDR3: TGCGCCAGCAGCTTGGGGTCAGAAGAAGCTTTCTTT. Translating it yields CASSLGSEEAFF. The chain employs TRBV5-1 and TRBJ1-1; D is uncertain. The CDR3 is 12 amino acids. Trimming removed 0 bases at V and 8 bases at J, with 8 bases between. CDR1 and CDR2 from the germline V gene are SGHRS and YFSETQ.